These T cell receptor beta chains were read from a single sample in a study of shared clonotypes between healthy human individuals. Repertoires were generated with immunoSEQ multiplex PCR, while TCRdb's copy carries only in-frame clones and drops some. The sample yields roughly 2,300,000 clones, around 92% seen once. Sequencing was done on a sample of naive CD4+ T cells from PBMCs. The receptors come from a man between 18 and 35 years old in good health. Some clones in this sample may be carry-over from other donors' samples. CDR3s include the opening cysteine and the closing phenylalanine or tryptophan. The order of the fields is D gene, V gene, clone size, J gene, CDR3 protein, CDR3 DNA. D genes are given only for firm matches. Clone size is given for some rows only: seen once, a few or many times, or a class if the clone is expanded.

TRBD1	TRBV9	-	TRBJ1-4	CASSLGQGAEKLFF	TGTGCCAGCAGCCTAGGACAGGGGGCTGAAAAACTGTTTTTT
TRBD2	TRBV4-2	-	TRBJ2-3	CASSQDSPRLAGTDTQYF	TGTGCCAGCAGCCAAGATTCTCCCCGGCTAGCGGGCACAGATACGCAGTATTTT
-	TRBV5-1	-	TRBJ2-2	CASSRTANTGELFF	TGCGCCAGCAGCCGAACAGCGAACACCGGGGAGCTGTTTTTT
-	TRBV7-2	-	TRBJ1-1	CASSTQGNTEAFF	TGTGCCAGCAGCACACAGGGGAACACTGAAGCTTTCTTT
TRBD2	TRBV2	-	TRBJ2-7	CASSAGLAGTDEQYF	TGTGCCAGCAGCGCGGGACTAGCGGGAACCGACGAGCAGTACTTC
-	TRBV11-3	-	TRBJ2-4	CASSLEGSPQYF	TGTGCCAGCAGCTTAGAGGGCAGCCCTCAGTACTTC
TRBD1	TRBV10-1	-	TRBJ1-5	CASIRQGGNQPQHF	TGCGCCAGCATCCGACAGGGCGGCAATCAGCCCCAGCATTTT
-	TRBV5-1	-	TRBJ2-3	CASSLPENTQYF	TGCGCCAGCAGCTTGCCCGAGAATACGCAGTATTTT
-	TRBV5-1	-	TRBJ1-1	CASSFSWGEAFF	TGCGCCAGCAGCTTTTCATGGGGTGAAGCTTTCTTT
-	TRBV18	-	TRBJ1-4	CASSPNLGMGNEKLFF	TGTGCCAGCTCACCAAATTTAGGAATGGGGAATGAAAAACTGTTTTTT
-	TRBV15	-	TRBJ1-2	CATSRGGYYGYTF	TGTGCCACCAGCAGAGGGGGATACTATGGCTACACCTTC
TRBD1	TRBV7-2	-	TRBJ2-7	CASSPPGQKYEQYF	TGTGCCAGCAGCCCACCGGGACAGAAATACGAGCAGTACTTC
TRBD1	TRBV12-5	-	TRBJ1-1	CASGLDPGQGGAEAFF	TGTGCTAGTGGTTTGGACCCGGGACAGGGGGGCGCTGAAGCTTTCTTT
-	TRBV29-1	-	TRBJ2-2	CSVLSDTGELFF	TGCAGCGTTTTATCCGACACCGGGGAGCTGTTTTTT
-	TRBV5-1	-	TRBJ1-1	CASSLGTRNTEAFF	TGCGCCAGCAGCTTGGGGACACGAAACACTGAAGCTTTCTTT
TRBD1	TRBV11-2	-	TRBJ2-7	CASSQGSTGALYEQYF	TGTGCCAGCAGCCAAGGTTCAACAGGGGCACTCTACGAGCAGTACTTC
-	TRBV10-3	-	TRBJ1-2	CAISEADTAYYGYTF	TGTGCCATCAGTGAGGCGGATACGGCCTACTATGGCTACACCTTC
-	TRBV11-3	-	TRBJ2-5	CASSLSDQETQYF	TGTGCCAGCAGTCTTTCGGATCAAGAGACCCAGTACTTC
-	TRBV4-1	many	TRBJ1-5	CASSQDGGGLSNQPQHF	TGCGCCAGCAGCCAAGATGGAGGAGGGTTAAGTAATCAGCCCCAGCATTTT
TRBD1	TRBV6-6	-	TRBJ2-7	CASKSRTGTYEQYF	TGTGCCAGCAAAAGTAGGACAGGGACCTACGAGCAGTACTTC